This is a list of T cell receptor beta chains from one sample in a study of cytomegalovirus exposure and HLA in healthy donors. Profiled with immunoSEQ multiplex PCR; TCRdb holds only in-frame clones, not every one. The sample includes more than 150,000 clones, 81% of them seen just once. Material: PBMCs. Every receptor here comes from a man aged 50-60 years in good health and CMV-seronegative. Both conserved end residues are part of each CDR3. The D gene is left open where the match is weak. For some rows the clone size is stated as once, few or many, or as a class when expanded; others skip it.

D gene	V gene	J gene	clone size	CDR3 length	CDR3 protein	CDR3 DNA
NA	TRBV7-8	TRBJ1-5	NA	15	CASSLARVSNQPQHF	TGTGCCAGCAGCTTAGCCAGGGTGAGCAATCAGCCCCAGCATTTT
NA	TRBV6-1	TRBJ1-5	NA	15	CASSPAGFSNQPQHF	TGTGCCAGCAGTCCTGCGGGATTTAGCAATCAGCCCCAGCATTTT
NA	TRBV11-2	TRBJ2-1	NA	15	CASGSFRGSYNEQFF	TGTGCCAGCGGAAGCTTTAGGGGCTCCTACAATGAGCAGTTCTTC
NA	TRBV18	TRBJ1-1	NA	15	CASSPWETGNTEAFF	TGTGCCAGCTCACCATGGGAGACAGGGAACACTGAAGCTTTCTTT
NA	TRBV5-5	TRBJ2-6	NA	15	CASSRGDAGANVLTF	TGTGCCAGCAGCAGGGGTGATGCTGGGGCCAACGTCCTGACTTTC
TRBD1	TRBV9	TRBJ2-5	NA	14	CASSPGQRGETQYF	TGTGCCAGCAGCCCGGGACAGAGAGGAGAGACCCAGTACTTC
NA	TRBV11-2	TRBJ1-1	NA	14	CASSLNRRRVEAFF	TGTGCCAGCAGCCTTAACCGGCGCAGGGTAGAAGCTTTCTTT
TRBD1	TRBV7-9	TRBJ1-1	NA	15	CASSSPDRAGTEAFF	TGTGCCAGCAGCTCGCCGGACAGGGCGGGGACTGAAGCTTTCTTT
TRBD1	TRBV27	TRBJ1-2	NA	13	CASSWTGAHGYTF	TGTGCCAGCAGTTGGACAGGGGCACATGGCTACACCTTC
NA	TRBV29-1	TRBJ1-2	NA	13	CSVSDRSGYGYTF	TGCAGCGTCTCGGACAGATCAGGCTATGGCTACACCTTC
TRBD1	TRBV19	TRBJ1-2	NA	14	CASSFPGQGGGYTF	TGTGCCAGTAGTTTCCCGGGACAGGGAGGCGGCTACACCTTC
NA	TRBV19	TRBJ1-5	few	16	CASGMGLSSSNQPQHF	TGTGCCAGTGGTATGGGCCTCTCTTCCAGCAATCAGCCCCAGCATTTT
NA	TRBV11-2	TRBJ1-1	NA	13	CASTFEARTEAFF	TGTGCCAGCACCTTCGAGGCTCGGACTGAAGCTTTCTTT
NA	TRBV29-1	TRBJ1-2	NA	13	CSVARLDRLGYTF	TGCAGCGTCGCCCGCCTTGACAGGTTGGGCTACACCTTC
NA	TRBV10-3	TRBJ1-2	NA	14	CAIFQGQANYGYTF	TGTGCCATCTTTCAGGGACAAGCTAACTATGGCTACACCTTC
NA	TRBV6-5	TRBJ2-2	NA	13	CASRYLHTGELFF	TGTGCCAGCAGGTATCTACACACCGGGGAGCTGTTTTTT
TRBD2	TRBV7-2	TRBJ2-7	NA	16	CASSLEVAGSSYEQYF	TGTGCCAGCAGCTTAGAGGTAGCGGGGAGCTCCTACGAGCAGTACTTC
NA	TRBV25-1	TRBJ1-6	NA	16	CASSEWGRGYNSPLHF	TGTGCCAGCAGTGAATGGGGCAGGGGTTATAATTCACCCCTCCACTTT
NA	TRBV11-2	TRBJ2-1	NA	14	CASSLVAVGGEQFF	TGTGCCAGCAGCTTAGTGGCAGTTGGTGGTGAGCAGTTCTTC
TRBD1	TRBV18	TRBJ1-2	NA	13	CASSPGQNYGYTF	TGTGCCAGCTCACCGGGACAGAACTATGGCTACACCTTC
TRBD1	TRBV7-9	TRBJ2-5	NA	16	CSSSLPGQGVQETQYF	TGTTCCAGCAGCTTACCGGGACAGGGGGTGCAAGAGACCCAGTACTTC
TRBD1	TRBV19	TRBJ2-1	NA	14	CASSIRGGWNEQFF	TGTGCCAGTAGTATTCGAGGGGGCTGGAATGAGCAGTTCTTC
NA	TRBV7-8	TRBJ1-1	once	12	CASSLTGGPLLF	TGTGCCAGCAGCCTTACGGGGGGACCGCTTCTCTTT
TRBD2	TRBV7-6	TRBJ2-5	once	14	CASSLEAGIETQYF	TGTGCCAGCAGCTTAGAAGCGGGGATAGAGACCCAGTACTTC
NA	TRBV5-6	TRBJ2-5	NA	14	CASSPGAGQETQYF	TGTGCCAGCAGCCCCGGGGCGGGGCAAGAGACCCAGTACTTC
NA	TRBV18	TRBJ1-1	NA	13	CASLEGENTEAFF	TGTGCCAGTTTAGAGGGGGAGAACACTGAAGCTTTCTTT
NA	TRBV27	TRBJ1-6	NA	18	CASSRTESVSSYNSPLHF	TGTGCCAGCAGCAGGACAGAAAGTGTAAGCTCCTATAATTCACCCCTCCACTTT
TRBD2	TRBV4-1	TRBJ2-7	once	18	CASSQTSILRGISYEQYF	TGCGCCAGCAGCCAAACTTCTATCCTGCGGGGGATTTCCTACGAGCAGTACTTC
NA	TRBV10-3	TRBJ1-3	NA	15	CAISESPGSGNTIYF	TGTGCCATCAGTGAGTCTCCAGGCTCTGGAAACACCATATATTTT
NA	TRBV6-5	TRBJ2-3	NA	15	CASSPRGVRRDTQYF	TGTGCCAGCAGCCCCCGGGGAGTTCGCAGAGATACGCAGTATTTT
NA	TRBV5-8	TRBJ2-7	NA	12	CASSLRSGEQYF	TGTGCCAGCAGCTTGAGGAGTGGCGAGCAGTACTTC
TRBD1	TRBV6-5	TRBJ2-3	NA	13	CASTGTGPDTQYF	TGTGCCAGCACGGGGACAGGTCCAGATACGCAGTATTTT
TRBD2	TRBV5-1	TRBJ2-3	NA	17	CASSFQVLAGGADTQYF	TGCGCCAGCAGCTTCCAAGTACTAGCGGGGGGGGCAGATACGCAGTATTTT
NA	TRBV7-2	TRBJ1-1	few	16	CASSPQGPWVNTEAFF	TGTGCCAGCAGCCCTCAGGGTCCTTGGGTGAACACTGAAGCTTTCTTT
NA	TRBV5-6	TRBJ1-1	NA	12	CASNSGGSGNIF	TGTGCCAGCAACTCTGGGGGCAGCGGTAATATCTTT
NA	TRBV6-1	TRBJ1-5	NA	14	CATQDSYSNQPQHF	TGTGCCACCCAAGACAGCTATAGCAATCAGCCCCAGCATTTT
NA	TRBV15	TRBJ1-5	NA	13	CATSPPHNQPQHF	TGTGCCACCAGCCCCCCCCACAATCAGCCCCAGCATTTT
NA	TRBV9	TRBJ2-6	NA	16	CASSPGLSSGANVLTF	TGTGCCAGCAGCCCGGGACTCTCCTCGGGGGCCAACGTCCTGACTTTC
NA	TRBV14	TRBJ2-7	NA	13	CASAEWGRFEQYF	TGTGCCAGCGCCGAGTGGGGGAGGTTCGAGCAGTACTTC
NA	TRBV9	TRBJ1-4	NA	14	CASSLGRGGEKLFF	TGTGCCAGCAGCCTGGGGAGGGGCGGGGAAAAACTGTTTTTT
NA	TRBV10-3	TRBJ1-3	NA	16	CAIRKTGLGSGNTIYF	TGTGCCATCAGGAAGACCGGTCTAGGCTCTGGAAACACCATATATTTT